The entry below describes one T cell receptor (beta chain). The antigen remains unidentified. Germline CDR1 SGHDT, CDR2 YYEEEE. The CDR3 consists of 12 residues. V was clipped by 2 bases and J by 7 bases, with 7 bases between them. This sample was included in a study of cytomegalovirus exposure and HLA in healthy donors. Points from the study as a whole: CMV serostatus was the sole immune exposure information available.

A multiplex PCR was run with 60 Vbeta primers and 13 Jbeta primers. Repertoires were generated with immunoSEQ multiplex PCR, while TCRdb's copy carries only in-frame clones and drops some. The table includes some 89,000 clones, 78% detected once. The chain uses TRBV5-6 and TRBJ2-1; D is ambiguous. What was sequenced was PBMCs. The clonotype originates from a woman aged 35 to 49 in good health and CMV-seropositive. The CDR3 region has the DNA TGTGCCAGCAGCTTCTCAGCGAATGAGCAGTTCTTC. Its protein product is CASSFSANEQFF.